A single sample is the source of the 11 T cell receptor beta chains below, sequenced in a study of OX40 agonist ivuxolimab in advanced cancers. The protocol was immunoSEQ multiplex PCR, while the TCRdb copy is restricted to in-frame clones and leaves out a portion. Of roughly 20,000 clones in the sample, around 83% were seen once. Material: CD4+ or CD8+ T cells sorted from blood, obtained in a trial of the OX40 agonist ivuxolimab. The receptors were sampled from an adult with an advanced solid tumor such as melanoma, head and neck, liver or kidney cancer.

This clone was found a few times. The chain recombines TRBV7-3 with TRBJ2-5; perhaps TRBD1 as D (5 bases). Trimming shortened V by 0 bases and J by 5 bases, and 10 bases separated the two germline ends. The CDR3 length is 14 residues. Per the germline V gene, CDR1 is SGHTA and CDR2 is FQGTGA. CDR3 sequence (DNA): TGTGCCAGCAGCTTAACTGGTAGGGGTGAGACCCAGTACTTC. Its protein product is CASSLTGRGETQYF.

CDR3 bases: TGCAGCGTTGATGGAGGGCGCGAGCAGTACTTC. Its translation is CSVDGGREQYF. The chain couples TRBV29-1 to TRBJ2-7; TRBD2 might be the D (6 bases). V shed 3 bases and J shed 6 bases, with 9 bases lying between them. CDR1 and CDR2 (germline): SQVTM, ANQGSEA. The CDR3 is 11 residues long.

The chain joins TRBV27 to TRBJ2-3; maybe TRBD1 (6 bases). The CDR3 is made up of 15 amino acids. Per germline, CDR1 MNHEY and CDR2 SMNVEV (reference sequence). V lost 6 bases to trimming and J lost 0 bases, with 13 bases between them. Written as DNA, the CDR3 is TGTGCCAGCAGCCCATACAGGGAAAGCACAGATACGCAGTATTTT. It is translated as CASSPYRESTDTQYF.

The V and J genes are TRBV5-6 and TRBJ2-3; tentatively, D is TRBD1 (6 bases). Germline CDR1 and CDR2: SGHDT and YYEEEE. V lost 0 bases to trimming and J lost 3 bases, with 11 bases between them. The CDR3 extends over 15 amino acids. CDR3 sequence reads: CASSLAAGVTDTQYF. DNA of the CDR3: TGTGCCAGCAGCTTGGCGGCAGGGGTTACAGATACGCAGTATTTT.

V and J are TRBV5-1 and TRBJ1-1; maybe TRBD1 (6 bases). V shed 4 bases and J shed 3 bases, with 13 bases lying between them. Per the germline V gene, CDR1 is SGHRS and CDR2 is YFSETQ. The CDR3 length is 14 residues. The CDR3: CASSPAGGYTEAFF. Here the CDR3 DNA reads TGCGCCAGCAGCCCGGCGGGGGGCTACACTGAAGCTTTCTTT.

The rearrangement links TRBV28 to TRBJ2-1; 11 positions agree with TRBD2. Germline V gene data show CDR1 as MDHEN and CDR2 as SYDVKM. CDR3 length: 17 residues. The V and J ends lost 5 bases and 7 bases, in that order; junction bases with no gene match: 13. The CDR3 sequence is CASSPRVAGGPANEQFF. CDR3 nucleotides: TGTGCCAGCAGTCCCAGGGTAGCGGGAGGGCCGGCTAATGAGCAGTTCTTC.

The gene calls are TRBV6-1 and TRBJ2-7, with D possibly TRBD2 on 6 matching bases. V gave up 2 bases and J gave up 2 bases, with 10 bases separating them. The CDR3 sequence is 14 residues long. The germline V gene has CDR1 MNHNS and CDR2 SASEGT. The CDR3, as DNA: TGTGCCAGCAGTGAACTCCGACTAGCCTACGAGCAGTACTTC. The encoded protein is CASSELRLAYEQYF.

The chain combines TRBV6-6 with TRBJ1-1; weak D call: TRBD1 (5 bases). V lost 5 bases, J lost 1 base, and 11 bases lay in between. The length of the CDR3 is 14 residues. The germline V gene has CDR1 MNHNY and CDR2 SVGAGI (reference sequence). CDR3: CASSLRDRNTEAFF. In DNA, the CDR3 is TGTGCCAGCAGTCTACGGGACCGGAACACTGAAGCTTTCTTT.

This chain uses TRBV7-6 with TRBJ2-5; no reliable D call. The CDR3 contains 12 residues. With 4 bases removed from V and 4 bases from J, the gap between germline ends came to 7 bases. CDR1 is SGHVS and CDR2 is FNYEAQ in the germline V gene. CDR3 bases: TGTGCCAGCAGCTATGGGCGAGAGACCCAGTACTTC. It codes for CASSYGRETQYF.

The chain couples TRBV27 to TRBJ1-5; TRBD1 might be the D (5 bases). This CDR3 spans 15 amino acids. CDR1 and CDR2 (germline): MNHEY, SMNVEV (reference sequence). Trimming shortened V by 5 bases and J by 2 bases, and 13 bases separated the two germline ends. Here the CDR3 DNA reads TGTGCCAGCAGTCAGGGCCCGGCGGGCAATCAGCCCCAGCATTTT. Protein product: CASSQGPAGNQPQHF.

The chain employs TRBV7-6 and TRBJ2-3; D is uncertain. The germline gives CDR1 SGHVS, CDR2 FNYEAQ. This CDR3 region has 15 residues. V shed 5 bases and J shed 5 bases, with 17 bases lying between them. CDR3 DNA: TGTGCCAGCAGCCCCCGCGTTAGAAAACAAGATACGCAGTATTTT. The encoded protein is CASSPRVRKQDTQYF.